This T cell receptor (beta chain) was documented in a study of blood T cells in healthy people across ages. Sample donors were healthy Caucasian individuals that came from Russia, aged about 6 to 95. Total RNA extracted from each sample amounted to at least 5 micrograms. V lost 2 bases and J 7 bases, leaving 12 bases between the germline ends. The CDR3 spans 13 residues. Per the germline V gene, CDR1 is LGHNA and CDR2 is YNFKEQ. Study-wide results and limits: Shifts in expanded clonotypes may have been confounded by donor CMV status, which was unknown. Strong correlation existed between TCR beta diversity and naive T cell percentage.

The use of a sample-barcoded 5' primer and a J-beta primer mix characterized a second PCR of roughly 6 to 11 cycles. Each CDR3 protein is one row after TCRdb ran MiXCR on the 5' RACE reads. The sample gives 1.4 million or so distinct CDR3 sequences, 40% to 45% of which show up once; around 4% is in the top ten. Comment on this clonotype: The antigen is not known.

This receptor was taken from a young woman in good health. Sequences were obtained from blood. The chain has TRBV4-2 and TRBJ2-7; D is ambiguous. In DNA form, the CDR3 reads TGTGCCAGCAGCCAACCTCACGGGCGGGAGCAGTACTTC. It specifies CASSQPHGREQYF.